These T cell receptor beta chains were read from a single sample in a study of Ad26.COV2.S vaccination and SARS-CoV-2 variants. TCRdb's table, derived via immunoSEQ multiplex PCR, lists solely in-frame clones and lacks some. The sample lists approximately 480,000 clones, roughly 89% occurring once. Sequenced here: peripheral blood, sampled in a trial of Ad26.COV2.S vaccine versus placebo. The source of these receptors is a person between 18 and 65 years old who received the Ad26.COV2.S COVID-19 vaccine or a placebo. The CDR3 runs from the conserved cysteine through the conserved F or W. D genes are given only for firm matches. Clone size is stated in some rows and not others, as once, few, many or a class when expanded.

V: TRBV7-2; J: TRBJ1-1; size: .; D: .; CDR3: CASSLWRGEAFF; DNA: TGTGCCAGCAGCTTATGGCGTGGTGAAGCTTTCTTT
V: TRBV19; J: TRBJ1-1; size: .; D: .; CDR3: CASSPSGVRGGTEAFF; DNA: TGTGCCAGTAGTCCGTCCGGGGTCAGGGGAGGGACTGAAGCTTTCTTT
V: TRBV2; J: TRBJ1-2; size: .; D: .; CDR3: CASRRTGVYGYTF; DNA: TGTGCCAGCCGGAGAACAGGCGTCTATGGCTACACCTTC
V: TRBV3-1/TRBV3-2; J: TRBJ2-1; size: .; D: TRBD2; CDR3: CASSLAGGLVDEQFF; DNA: TGTGCCAGCAGCCTAGCGGGAGGTTTGGTCGATGAGCAGTTCTTC
V: TRBV20-1; J: TRBJ2-3; size: .; D: .; CDR3: CSASIGTDTQYF; DNA: TGCAGTGCTAGTATCGGGACAGATACGCAGTATTTT
V: TRBV19; J: TRBJ2-2; size: .; D: .; CDR3: CASSVGEPGELFF; DNA: TGTGCCAGTAGTGTCGGAGAACCCGGGGAGCTGTTTTTT
V: TRBV18; J: TRBJ1-4; size: .; D: .; CDR3: CASSSTVGGGEKLFF; DNA: TGTGCCAGCTCGTCGACAGTTGGGGGTGGTGAAAAACTGTTTTTT
V: TRBV6-1; J: TRBJ1-1; size: .; D: .; CDR3: CASSSRTSTEAFF; DNA: TGTGCCAGCAGTTCTCGGACCTCCACTGAAGCTTTCTTT
V: TRBV7-2; J: TRBJ2-5; size: once; D: .; CDR3: CASSLGAGRTQYF; DNA: TGTGCCAGCAGCTTAGGTGCAGGGAGGACCCAGTACTTC
V: TRBV29-1; J: TRBJ2-3; size: .; D: TRBD2; CDR3: CSLREGGATDTQYF; DNA: TGCAGCCTCAGGGAGGGAGGTGCCACAGATACGCAGTATTTT
V: TRBV9; J: TRBJ2-1; size: .; D: .; CDR3: CASSETERRTFQFF; DNA: TGTGCCAGCAGCGAGACGGAGCGCCGAACGTTTCAGTTCTTC
V: TRBV19; J: TRBJ1-1; size: .; D: .; CDR3: CATDRSNTEAFF; DNA: TGTGCCACCGACCGGTCGAACACTGAAGCTTTCTTT
V: TRBV18; J: TRBJ2-1; size: .; D: .; CDR3: CASSPGAGLYNEQFF; DNA: TGTGCCAGCTCACCAGGAGCGGGCTTATACAATGAGCAGTTCTTC
V: TRBV9; J: TRBJ2-4; size: once; D: .; CDR3: CASSVSGLAKNIQYF; DNA: TGTGCCAGCAGCGTTTCAGGATTAGCCAAAAACATTCAGTACTTC
V: TRBV5-4; J: TRBJ2-2; size: .; D: .; CDR3: CASSLIGAYTGELFF; DNA: TGTGCCAGCAGCTTAATAGGGGCCTACACCGGGGAGCTGTTTTTT
V: TRBV6-5; J: TRBJ1-5; size: .; D: TRBD1; CDR3: CASQDRGGNQPQHF; DNA: TGTGCCTCTCAAGACAGGGGTGGCAATCAGCCCCAGCATTTT
V: TRBV5-6; J: TRBJ2-7; size: .; D: .; CDR3: CASSLGTGGYYEQYF; DNA: TGTGCCAGCAGCTTGGGTACAGGAGGCTACTACGAGCAGTACTTC
V: TRBV27; J: TRBJ2-3; size: .; D: TRBD2; CDR3: CASWTSGGGDTQYF; DNA: TGTGCCAGCTGGACTAGCGGAGGTGGAGATACGCAGTATTTT
V: TRBV5-6; J: TRBJ2-4; size: .; D: .; CDR3: CASSLFGREVWSIQYF; DNA: TGTGCCAGCAGCTTGTTCGGCAGGGAGGTTTGGAGCATTCAGTACTTC
V: TRBV7-9; J: TRBJ2-5; size: .; D: TRBD1; CDR3: CASSWGQGLEETQYF; DNA: TGTGCCAGCAGCTGGGGACAGGGTCTTGAAGAGACCCAGTACTTC
V: TRBV4-1; J: TRBJ1-2; size: .; D: .; CDR3: CASSQDRRDGYTF; DNA: TGCGCCAGCAGCCAAGATCGGCGGGATGGCTACACCTTC
V: TRBV11-2; J: TRBJ2-6; size: .; D: .; CDR3: CASSYPRGGSRSGANVLTF; DNA: TGTGCCAGCAGCTATCCTAGGGGGGGTTCCAGGTCTGGGGCCAACGTCCTGACTTTC
V: TRBV2; J: TRBJ2-4; size: .; D: TRBD2; CDR3: CASSDGRAAKNIQYF; DNA: TGTGCCAGCAGTGACGGGAGGGCCGCCAAAAACATTCAGTACTTC
V: TRBV11-2; J: TRBJ2-5; size: .; D: TRBD2; CDR3: CASRPIAGAGETQYF; DNA: TGTGCCAGCAGGCCAATAGCGGGAGCGGGCGAGACCCAGTACTTC
V: TRBV7-9; J: TRBJ2-5; size: .; D: TRBD2; CDR3: CASSLVAGVSETQYF; DNA: TGTGCCAGCAGCTTAGTAGCGGGAGTTTCAGAGACCCAGTACTTC
V: TRBV4-3; J: TRBJ2-5; size: .; D: .; CDR3: CASSQVTGSLETQYF; DNA: TGCGCCAGCAGCCAAGTCACAGGGTCTTTGGAGACCCAGTACTTC
V: TRBV7-9; J: TRBJ2-7; size: .; D: .; CDR3: CASSLVPYEQYF; DNA: TGTGCCAGCAGCTTAGTTCCCTACGAGCAGTACTTC
V: TRBV10-3; J: TRBJ1-5; size: .; D: .; CDR3: CAISDPTGGNQPQHF; DNA: TGTGCCATCAGTGACCCAACAGGAGGGAATCAGCCCCAGCATTTT
V: TRBV19; J: TRBJ1-1; size: .; D: .; CDR3: CASSIIGASEAFF; DNA: TGTGCCAGTAGTATAATAGGGGCATCTGAAGCTTTCTTT
V: TRBV7-8; J: TRBJ1-2; size: .; D: .; CDR3: CASSLVVGGYGYTF; DNA: TGTGCCAGCAGCTTAGTCGTAGGTGGGTATGGCTACACCTTC
V: TRBV10-2; J: TRBJ1-2; size: few; D: .; CDR3: CASSESLGAANYGYTF; DNA: TGCGCCAGCAGTGAGTCGTTGGGAGCCGCTAACTATGGCTACACCTTC
V: TRBV5-4; J: TRBJ2-5; size: .; D: .; CDR3: CASSLEGVHYF; DNA: TGTGCCAGCAGCTTGGAAGGCGTTCACTACTTC
V: TRBV29-1; J: TRBJ1-1; size: .; D: TRBD1; CDR3: CSVATGGNTEAFF; DNA: TGCAGCGTTGCTACAGGGGGGAACACTGAAGCTTTCTTT
V: TRBV5-4; J: TRBJ2-3; size: .; D: .; CDR3: CASSGGGLGADTQYF; DNA: TGTGCCAGCAGCGGAGGAGGGTTGGGTGCAGATACGCAGTATTTT
V: TRBV5-1; J: TRBJ2-5; size: .; D: TRBD2; CDR3: CASSKGLAGDGVETQYF; DNA: TGCGCCAGCAGCAAAGGACTAGCGGGAGATGGGGTAGAGACCCAGTACTTC
V: TRBV27; J: TRBJ2-5; size: .; D: .; CDR3: CASSPGQFQETQYF; DNA: TGTGCCAGCAGTCCCGGACAGTTTCAAGAGACCCAGTACTTC
V: TRBV4-1; J: TRBJ1-2; size: .; D: .; CDR3: CASSQRPLRQSYGYTF; DNA: TGCGCCAGCAGCCAAAGACCCCTGAGGCAGAGCTATGGCTACACCTTC
V: TRBV15; J: TRBJ2-5; size: .; D: TRBD1; CDR3: CATSRNGQGQTQYF; DNA: TGTGCCACCAGCAGGAATGGACAGGGCCAGACCCAGTACTTC
V: TRBV6-2/TRBV6-3; J: TRBJ2-1; size: .; D: TRBD2; CDR3: CASSRGLAGFNEQFF; DNA: TGTGCCAGCAGTCGGGGACTAGCGGGATTCAATGAGCAGTTCTTC
V: TRBV2; J: TRBJ2-5; size: once; D: .; CDR3: CASSGRVLYQETQYF; DNA: TGTGCCAGCAGTGGACGCGTACTGTACCAAGAGACCCAGTACTTC